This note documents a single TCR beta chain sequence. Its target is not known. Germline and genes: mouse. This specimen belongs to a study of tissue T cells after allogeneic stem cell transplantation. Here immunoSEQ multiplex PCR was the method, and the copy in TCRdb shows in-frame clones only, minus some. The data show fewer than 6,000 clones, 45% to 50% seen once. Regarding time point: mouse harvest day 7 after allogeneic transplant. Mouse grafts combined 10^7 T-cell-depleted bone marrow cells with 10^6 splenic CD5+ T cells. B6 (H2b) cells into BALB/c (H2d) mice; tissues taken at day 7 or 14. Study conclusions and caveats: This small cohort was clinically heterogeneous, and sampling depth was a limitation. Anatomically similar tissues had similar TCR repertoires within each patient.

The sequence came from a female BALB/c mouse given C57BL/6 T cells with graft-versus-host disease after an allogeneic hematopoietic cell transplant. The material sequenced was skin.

The sequenced CDR3 bases are TGTGCCAGCAGTCTGTATACGTTACAGGGGATCTCCGACTACACC. Translated, it gives CASSLYTLQGISDYT. The complete CDR3 sequence is CASSLYTLQGISDYTF. The chain couples TRBV24 to TRBJ1-2; 7 nucleotides match TRBD1. The CDR3 extends 1 residue past the end of the read, so its final part is completed from the germline J gene. After removal of 0 bases from V and 4 bases from J, the junction contained 8 bases not matched to a gene. The V gene's germline CDR1 is KGHTA and CDR2 FRNEEI. The CDR3 is 16 residues long.